The T cell receptor (beta chain) under discussion was sequenced for a study of T cell repertoires in cytomegalovirus infection. Across the whole study: A matching HLA type, together with CMV infection, was signaled by public TCR beta signatures.

Via MiXCR, TCRdb re-called the reads, giving one row per CDR3 protein. The sample records hundreds of thousands of distinct CDR3 sequences, roughly 10% being singletons. V gave up 6 bases and J gave up 3 bases; unmatched junction bases: 4. The length of the CDR3 is 13 residues. Germline CDR1 is DFQATT and CDR2 is SNEGSKA (reference sequence). Study observations and caveats: Using cumulative public TCR beta family frequency, the authors identified those who carried CMV together with the relevant HLA. There were HLA-C-restricted CMV-specific TCR beta clonotypes dominating the ex vivo response.

In this sample, this clonotype turned up many times. Its antigen is unidentified. The V and J genes are TRBV20-1 and TRBJ2-5; 10 bases match TRBD1. The sequenced material came from PBMCs. The receptor's source is a human donor in good health (CMV status not recorded). Some clones in this sample may be carry-over from other donors' samples. The CDR3 DNA reads TGCAGTGCAACCGGGACAGGGGAAGAGACCCAGTACTTC. Protein sequence: CSATGTGEETQYF.